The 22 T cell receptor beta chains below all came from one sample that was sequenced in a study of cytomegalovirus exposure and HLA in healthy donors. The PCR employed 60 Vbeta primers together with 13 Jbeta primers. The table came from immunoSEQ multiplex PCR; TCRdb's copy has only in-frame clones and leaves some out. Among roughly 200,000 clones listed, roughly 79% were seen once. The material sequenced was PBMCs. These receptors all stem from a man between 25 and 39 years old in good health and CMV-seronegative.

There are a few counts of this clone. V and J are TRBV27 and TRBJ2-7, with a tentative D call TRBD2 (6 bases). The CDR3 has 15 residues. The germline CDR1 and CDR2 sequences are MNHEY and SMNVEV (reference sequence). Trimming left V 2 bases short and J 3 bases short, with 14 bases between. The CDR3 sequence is CASSLLLADNYEQYF. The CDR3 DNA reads TGTGCCAGCAGTTTACTGTTAGCGGACAACTACGAGCAGTACTTC.

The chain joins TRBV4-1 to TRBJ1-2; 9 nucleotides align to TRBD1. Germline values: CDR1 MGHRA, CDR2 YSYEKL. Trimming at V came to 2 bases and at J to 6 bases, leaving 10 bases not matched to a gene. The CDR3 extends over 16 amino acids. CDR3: CASSQTGTGRGDGYTF. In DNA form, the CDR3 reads TGCGCCAGCAGCCAAACCGGGACAGGGAGAGGGGATGGCTACACCTTC.

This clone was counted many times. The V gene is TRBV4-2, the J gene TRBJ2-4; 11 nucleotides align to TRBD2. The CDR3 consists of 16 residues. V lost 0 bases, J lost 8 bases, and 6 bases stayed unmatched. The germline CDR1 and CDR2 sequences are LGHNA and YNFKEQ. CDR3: CASSQESLLAGDIQYF. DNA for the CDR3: TGTGCCAGCAGCCAAGAGTCTTTACTAGCGGGAGACATTCAGTACTTC.

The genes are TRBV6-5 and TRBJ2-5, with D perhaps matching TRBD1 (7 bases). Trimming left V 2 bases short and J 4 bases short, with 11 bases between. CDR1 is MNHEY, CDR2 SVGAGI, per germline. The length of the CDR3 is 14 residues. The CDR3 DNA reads TGTGCCAGCAGTTACAGGGGGCGGGGAGAGACCCAGTACTTC. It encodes CASSYRGRGETQYF.

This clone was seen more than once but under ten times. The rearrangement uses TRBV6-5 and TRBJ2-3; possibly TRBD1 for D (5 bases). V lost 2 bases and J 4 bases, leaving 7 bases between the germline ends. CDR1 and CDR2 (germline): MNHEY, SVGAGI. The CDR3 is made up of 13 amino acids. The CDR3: CASSYQGSDTQYF. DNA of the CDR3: TGTGCCAGCAGTTACCAGGGTTCAGATACGCAGTATTTT.

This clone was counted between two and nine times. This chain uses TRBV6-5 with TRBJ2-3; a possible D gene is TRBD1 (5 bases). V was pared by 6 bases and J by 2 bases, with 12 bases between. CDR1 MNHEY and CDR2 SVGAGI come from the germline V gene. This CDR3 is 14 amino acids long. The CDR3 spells CASSPGLPTDTQYF. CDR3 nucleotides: TGTGCCAGCAGCCCAGGGTTACCCACAGATACGCAGTATTTT.

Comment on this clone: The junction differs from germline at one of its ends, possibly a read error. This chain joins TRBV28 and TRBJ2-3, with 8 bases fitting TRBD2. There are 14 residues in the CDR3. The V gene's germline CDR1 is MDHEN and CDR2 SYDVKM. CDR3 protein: CASSPTPSGSPPHF. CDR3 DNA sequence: TGTGCCAGCAGTCCCACTCCTAGCGGGTCACCCCCGCATTTT.

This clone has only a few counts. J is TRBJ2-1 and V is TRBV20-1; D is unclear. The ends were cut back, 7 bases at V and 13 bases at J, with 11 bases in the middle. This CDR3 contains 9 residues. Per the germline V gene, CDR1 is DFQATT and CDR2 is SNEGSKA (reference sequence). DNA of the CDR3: TGCAGTGTCGGTAGTCCCCAGTTCTTC. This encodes CSVGSPQFF.

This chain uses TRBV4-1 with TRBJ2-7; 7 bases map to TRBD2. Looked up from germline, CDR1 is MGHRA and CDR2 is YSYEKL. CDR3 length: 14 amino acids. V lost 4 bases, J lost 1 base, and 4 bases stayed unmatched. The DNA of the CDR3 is TGCGCCAGCAGCCTGCGGGAGTGGTCCTACGAGCAGTACTTC. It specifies CASSLREWSYEQYF.

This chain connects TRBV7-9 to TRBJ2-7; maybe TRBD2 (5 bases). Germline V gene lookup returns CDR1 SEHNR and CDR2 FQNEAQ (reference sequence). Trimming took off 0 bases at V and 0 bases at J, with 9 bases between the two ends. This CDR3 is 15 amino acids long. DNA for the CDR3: TGTGCCAGCAGCTTAGCCGAGACTAACTCCTACGAGCAGTACTTC. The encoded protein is CASSLAETNSYEQYF.

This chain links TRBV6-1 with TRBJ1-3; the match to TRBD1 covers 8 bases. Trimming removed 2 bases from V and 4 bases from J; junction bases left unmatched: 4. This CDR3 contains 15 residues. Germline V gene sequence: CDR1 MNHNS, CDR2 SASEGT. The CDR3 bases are TGTGCCAGCAGTGAATTGACAGGGGTCGGAAACACCATATATTTT. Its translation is CASSELTGVGNTIYF.

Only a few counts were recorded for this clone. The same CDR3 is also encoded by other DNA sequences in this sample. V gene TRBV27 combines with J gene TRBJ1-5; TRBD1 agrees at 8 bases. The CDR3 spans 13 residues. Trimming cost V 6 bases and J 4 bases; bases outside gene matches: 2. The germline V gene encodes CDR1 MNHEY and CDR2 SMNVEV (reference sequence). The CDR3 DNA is TGTGCCAGCAGCAGACAGGGGAATCAGCCCCAGCATTTT. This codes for CASSRQGNQPQHF.

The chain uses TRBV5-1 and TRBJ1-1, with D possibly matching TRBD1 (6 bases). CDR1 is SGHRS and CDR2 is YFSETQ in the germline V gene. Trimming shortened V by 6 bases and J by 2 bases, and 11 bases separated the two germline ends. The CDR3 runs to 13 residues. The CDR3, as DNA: TGCGCCAGCACTGACAGGACTAACACTGAAGCTTTCTTT. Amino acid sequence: CASTDRTNTEAFF.

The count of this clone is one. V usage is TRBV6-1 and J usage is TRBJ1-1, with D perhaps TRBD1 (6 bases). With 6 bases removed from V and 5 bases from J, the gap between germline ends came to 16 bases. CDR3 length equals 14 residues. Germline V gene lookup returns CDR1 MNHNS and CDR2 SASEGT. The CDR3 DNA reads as TGTGCCAGCAGACAAACAGGGAGTTGGACTGAAGCTTTCTTT. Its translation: CASRQTGSWTEAFF.

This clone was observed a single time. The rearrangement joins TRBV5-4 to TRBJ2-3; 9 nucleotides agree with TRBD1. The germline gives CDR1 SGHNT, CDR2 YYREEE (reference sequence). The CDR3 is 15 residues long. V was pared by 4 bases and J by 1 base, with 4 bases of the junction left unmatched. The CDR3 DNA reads TGTGCCAGCAGCGAGGGACAGGGACGCACAGATACGCAGTATTTT. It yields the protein CASSEGQGRTDTQYF.

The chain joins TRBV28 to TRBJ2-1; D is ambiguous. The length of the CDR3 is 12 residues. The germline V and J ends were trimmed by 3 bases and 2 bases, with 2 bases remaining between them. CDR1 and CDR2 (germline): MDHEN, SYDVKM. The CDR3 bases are TGTGCCAGCAGTTTCACCTACAATGAGCAGTTCTTC. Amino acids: CASSFTYNEQFF.

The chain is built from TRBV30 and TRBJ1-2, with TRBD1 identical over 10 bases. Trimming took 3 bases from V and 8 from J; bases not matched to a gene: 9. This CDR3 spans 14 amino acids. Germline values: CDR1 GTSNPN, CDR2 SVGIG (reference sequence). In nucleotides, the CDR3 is TGTGCCTGGAGACCCGGGACAGGGGTACGGGGCTACACCTTC. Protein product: CAWRPGTGVRGYTF.

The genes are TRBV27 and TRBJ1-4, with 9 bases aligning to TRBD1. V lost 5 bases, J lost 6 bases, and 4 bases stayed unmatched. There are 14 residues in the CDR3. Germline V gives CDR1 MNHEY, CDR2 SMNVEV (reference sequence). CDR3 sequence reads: CASSAWTGDEKLFF. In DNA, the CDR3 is TGTGCCAGCAGTGCCTGGACAGGGGATGAAAAACTGTTTTTT.

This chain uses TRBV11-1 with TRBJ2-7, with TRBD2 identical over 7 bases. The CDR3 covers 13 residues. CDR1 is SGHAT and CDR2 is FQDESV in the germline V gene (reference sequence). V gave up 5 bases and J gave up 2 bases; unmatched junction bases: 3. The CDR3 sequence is CASSRGLAYEQYF. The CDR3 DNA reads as TGTGCCAGCAGCAGAGGACTAGCCTACGAGCAGTACTTC.

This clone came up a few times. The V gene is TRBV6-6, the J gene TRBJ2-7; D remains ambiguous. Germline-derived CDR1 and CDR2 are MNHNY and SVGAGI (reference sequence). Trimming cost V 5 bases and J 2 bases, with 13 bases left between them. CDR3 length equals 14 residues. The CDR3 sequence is CASSQDGWTYEQYF. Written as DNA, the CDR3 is TGTGCCAGCAGTCAGGATGGCTGGACCTACGAGCAGTACTTC.

The CDR3 loop reads CASSLGTGFTGELFF. CDR3 bases: TGTGCCAGCAGCCTTGGTACAGGGTTCACCGGGGAGCTGTTTTTT. This chain connects TRBV5-6 to TRBJ2-2; TRBD1 is a possible D gene (6 bases). CDR1 and CDR2 (germline): SGHDT, YYEEEE. V lost 4 bases to trimming and J lost 4 bases, with 14 bases between them. The length of the CDR3 is 15 residues.

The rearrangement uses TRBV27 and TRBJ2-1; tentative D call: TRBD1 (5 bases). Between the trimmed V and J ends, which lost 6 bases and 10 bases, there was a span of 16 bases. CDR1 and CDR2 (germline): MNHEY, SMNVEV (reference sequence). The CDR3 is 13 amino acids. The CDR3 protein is CASSSLWGWEQFF. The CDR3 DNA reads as TGTGCCAGCAGCTCTCTTTGGGGCTGGGAGCAGTTCTTC.